The 29 T cell receptor beta chains listed next were all sequenced from one sample in a study of response to subunit inactivated influenza vaccine. TCRdb re-analysed the RT-PCR reads in MiXCR, keeping a single row per CDR3 protein. This table holds some 540,000 distinct CDR3 sequences, approximately 24% found once. These sequences were also reported in another study, on T cells expressing NK-cell markers. That paper states: Making the TCR beta cDNA relied on 5'RACE template switching with UMIs.

The material sequenced was CD4+ T cells sorted from PBMCs, taken 11 to 12 days after vaccination. All receptors derive from a man aged 45-65 years who received an inactivated influenza vaccine.

This clonotype was counted between two and nine times. CDR3 sequence reads: CASSLSVAGGPYEQYF. CDR3 nucleotide sequence: TGTGCCAGCAGCTTATCCGTAGCGGGAGGGCCCTACGAGCAGTACTTC. The chain joins TRBV7-9 to TRBJ2-7, with 11 bases matching TRBD2. The CDR3 consists of 16 residues. V shed 2 bases and J 2 bases; nucleotides not matched to a gene: 5. The germline V gene has CDR1 SEHNR and CDR2 FQNEAQ (reference sequence).

V usage is TRBV14 and J usage is TRBJ2-2; no clear D gene. Trimming left V 3 bases short and J 0 bases short, with 5 bases between. The length of the CDR3 is 14 residues. Germline CDR1 SGHDN, CDR2 FVKESK. CDR3 sequence reads: CASSQYTNTGELFF. The CDR3 nucleotides read TGTGCCAGCAGCCAGTATACGAACACCGGGGAGCTGTTTTTT.

This chain joins TRBV25-1 and TRBJ1-5, with D possibly matching TRBD1 (5 bases). The length of the CDR3 is 12 residues. Germline V lookup: CDR1 MGHDK, CDR2 SYGVNS. The CDR3 loop is CLWGDNNQPQHF. CDR3 bases: TGTCTTTGGGGGGATAACAATCAGCCCCAGCATTTT.

This clonotype was seen ten or more times. The genes are TRBV24-1 and TRBJ1-1; 8 positions agree with TRBD1. J gave up 1 base and V 6 bases, and 3 bases lay outside the gene matches. Germline CDR1 KGHDR, CDR2 SFDVKD. This CDR3 has 14 residues. The CDR3 region is CATSNGQGNTEAFF. As DNA, the CDR3 is TGTGCCACCAGTAATGGACAGGGGAACACTGAAGCTTTCTTT.

Here the CDR3 DNA reads TGCAGTGCTAGGACTAGCGGGAGTATTGGGCAGTACTTC. Translating it yields CSARTSGSIGQYF. This chain connects TRBV20-1 to TRBJ2-7; 12 nucleotides agree with TRBD2. V gave up 3 bases and J gave up 9 bases; unmatched junction bases: 6. The V gene's germline CDR1 is DFQATT and CDR2 SNEGSKA (reference sequence). This CDR3 is built from 13 residues.

The V call is TRBV7-9, the J call TRBJ2-7; 9 nucleotides align to TRBD1. CDR1 is SEHNR, CDR2 FQNEAQ, per germline (reference sequence). Trimming cost V 5 bases and J 2 bases; bases outside gene matches: 10. There are 16 residues in the CDR3. CDR3 in DNA: TGTGCCAGCAGCGCGACTCCGGGACAGGGCGCCTACGAGCAGTACTTC. It specifies CASSATPGQGAYEQYF.

This chain joins TRBV24-1 and TRBJ1-2; TRBD1 might be the D (6 bases). Trimming removed 2 bases at V and 2 bases at J, with 11 bases between. The germline CDR1 and CDR2 sequences are KGHDR and SFDVKD. This CDR3 spans 15 amino acids. The chain's CDR3 is CATSDSGVGNYGYTF. The DNA for the CDR3 is TGTGCCACCAGTGATTCAGGGGTGGGGAACTATGGCTACACCTTC.

This clonotype was seen a few times. The V gene is TRBV12-3 or TRBV12-4, the J gene TRBJ2-1; tentatively, D is TRBD1 (5 bases). Trimming pared 4 bases from V and 7 bases from J, leaving 17 bases between. This CDR3 comprises 15 residues. The CDR3 coding sequence is TGTGCCAGCAGTTCCCGGGCAGGGCGAATGAATGAGCAGTTCTTC. Encoded protein: CASSSRAGRMNEQFF.

The chain uses TRBV20-1 and TRBJ2-1; 8 bases align to TRBD2. Germline CDR1 and CDR2: DFQATT and SNEGSKA (reference sequence). Trimming at V came to 3 bases and at J to 0 bases, leaving 10 bases not matched to a gene. This CDR3 contains 17 residues. The CDR3 region is CSASWLAGHSSYNEQFF. The CDR3 DNA is TGCAGTGCTAGTTGGTTAGCGGGACACAGCTCCTACAATGAGCAGTTCTTC.

In this sample, this clonotype turned up a few times. CDR3: CASSPRRVGETQYF. CDR3 in DNA: TGTGCCAGCAGTCCCCGACGGGTAGGGGAGACCCAGTACTTC. The chain has TRBV28 and TRBJ2-5; D is unresolved. This CDR3 spans 14 amino acids. The V gene's germline CDR1 is MDHEN and CDR2 SYDVKM. The V gene lost 5 bases and the J gene lost 5 bases, with 15 bases spanning the gap.

In the case of this clonotype: A read error may account for a junction end that differs from germline. V and J are TRBV20-1 and TRBJ1-5, with TRBD1 as a possible D gene (6 bases). CDR3 length: 14 amino acids. CDR1 and CDR2 (germline): DFQATT, SNEGSKA (reference sequence). CDR3 loop: CSASTGQGNQTQHF. CDR3 nucleotide sequence: TGCAGTGCTAGCACTGGCCAGGGGAATCAGACCCAGCATTTT.

This sequence joins TRBV29-1 and TRBJ2-1; 10 nucleotides line up with TRBD2. Per the germline V gene, CDR1 is SQVTM and CDR2 is ANQGSEA. The CDR3 length is 14 residues. The CDR3 DNA sequence: TGCGGGGGGGGAGGGCTAGCGGGAGTTGGTGAGCAGTTCTTC. Translation: CGGGGLAGVGEQFF.

This clonotype turned up a few times. The J gene is TRBJ2-2, the V gene TRBV20-1; 7 bases agree with TRBD1. The CDR3 runs to 14 residues. CDR1 and CDR2 (germline): DFQATT, SNEGSKA (reference sequence). V was clipped by 6 bases and J by 4 bases; unmatched bases: 8. The CDR3 here is CSAPPGQLTGELFF. The CDR3, as DNA: TGCAGTGCCCCCCCGGGACAGCTCACCGGGGAGCTGTTTTTT.

This rearrangement joins TRBV19 to TRBJ2-1; 11 positions match TRBD2. The germline gives CDR1 LNHDA, CDR2 SQIVND (reference sequence). The CDR3 loop spans 18 amino acids. V gave up 3 bases and J gave up 0 bases; unmatched junction bases: 7. CDR3 nucleotide sequence: TGTGCCAGTAGTATCGGACTAGCGGGTGGGAGCTCCTACAATGAGCAGTTCTTC. This gives the protein CASSIGLAGGSSYNEQFF.

This clonotype was counted ten times or more. V and J are TRBV2 and TRBJ2-2; D is uncertain. Germline values: CDR1 SNHLY, CDR2 FYNNEI. Trimming took off 4 bases at V and 0 bases at J, with 6 bases between the two ends. This CDR3 comprises 14 residues. The CDR3 nucleotides read TGTGCCAGCAGTGTTACGGCGAACACCGGGGAGCTGTTTTTT. As protein: CASSVTANTGELFF.

This chain uses TRBV20-1 with TRBJ2-1; D gene ambiguous. Trimming removed 1 base at V and 5 bases at J, with 9 bases between. Germline loops: CDR1 DFQATT, CDR2 SNEGSKA (reference sequence). The length of the CDR3 is 13 residues. In nucleotides, the CDR3 is TGCAGTGCTAGAGTCGGCCGGAACAATGAGCAGTTCTTC. Amino acids: CSARVGRNNEQFF.

The CDR3 spells CASSPSPGQGPSYEQYF. CDR3 DNA sequence: TGTGCCAGCAGCCCTTCTCCGGGACAGGGGCCGTCCTACGAGCAGTACTTC. The chain carries TRBV28 and TRBJ2-7; the match to TRBD1 covers 10 bases. This CDR3 contains 17 residues. The junction had 12 bases not matched to a gene; V was cut back by 6 bases and J by 1 base. From germline, CDR1 is MDHEN and CDR2 SYDVKM.

This clonotype was seen a few times. The V gene is TRBV3-1, the J gene TRBJ2-6, with D possibly TRBD1 on 6 matching bases. V shed 2 bases and J shed 3 bases, with 11 bases lying between them. The CDR3 runs to 16 residues. Looked up from germline, CDR1 is LGHDT and CDR2 is YNNKEL (reference sequence). CDR3 DNA sequence: TGTGCCAGCAGCCAATACCAGGGGAGTGGGGCCAACGTCCTGACTTTC. Translation gives CASSQYQGSGANVLTF.

This clonotype was observed a few times. The chain has TRBV24-1 and TRBJ1-2; 9 nucleotides match TRBD1. CDR3 length equals 17 residues. Germline values: CDR1 KGHDR, CDR2 SFDVKD. Unmatched junction bases numbered 13, after V lost 5 bases and J lost 4 bases. CDR3 coding DNA: TGTGCCACCAGTGGCACCGGGACAGGGTCAGGCGGCTATGGCTACACCTTC. Residues: CATSGTGTGSGGYGYTF.

The chain carries TRBV7-2 and TRBJ2-3; 10 bases are shared with TRBD2. The V and J ends lost 0 bases and 0 bases, in that order; junction bases with no gene match: 3. CDR3 length equals 17 residues. Per the germline V gene, CDR1 is SGHTA and CDR2 is FQGNSA. DNA for the CDR3: TGTGCCAGCAGCTTAGCCCTAGCGGGGGTAAGCACAGATACGCAGTATTTT. It translates to CASSLALAGVSTDTQYF.

This clonotype was found a few times. The chain carries TRBV11-2 and TRBJ2-4; 13 bases map to TRBD2. CDR1 is SGHAT, CDR2 FQNNGV, per germline. The length of the CDR3 is 19 residues. The V gene end was trimmed by 4 bases and the J gene end by 1 base; junction bases not matched to a gene: 10. In nucleotides, the CDR3 is TGTGCCAGCAGCTCCCCCACTAGCGGGAGGGTGTCGGCCAAAAACATTCAGTACTTC. Translated: CASSSPTSGRVSAKNIQYF. Together with reference TRBV11-2 and TRBJ2-4, the CDR3 gives the full variable domain: EAGVAQSPRYKIIEKRQSVAFWCNPISGHATLYWYQQILGQGPKLLIQFQNNGVVDDSQLPKDRFSAERLKGVDSTLKIQPAKLEDSAVYLCASSSPTSGRVSAKNIQYFGAGTRLSVL.

V gene TRBV12-3 or TRBV12-4 combines with J gene TRBJ1-6; weak D call: TRBD1 (5 bases). The CDR3 is 15 residues long. V was clipped by 2 bases and J by 10 bases, with 15 bases between them. The chain's CDR3 is CASSLFLTGPSPLHF. The DNA of the CDR3 is TGTGCCAGCAGTTTATTCCTTACAGGTCCCTCACCCCTCCACTTT.

This clonotype showed up just a few times. The V and J genes are TRBV5-5 and TRBJ2-5, with 8 bases that match TRBD1. V lost 4 bases, J lost 4 bases, and 9 bases stayed unmatched. There are 15 residues in the CDR3. Germline CDR1 and CDR2: SGHKS and YYEKEE (reference sequence). DNA for the CDR3: TGTGCCAGCAGCGCGGCGGCAGGGGGCGGAGAGACCCAGTACTTC. It translates to CASSAAAGGGETQYF.

A few counts support this clonotype. J is TRBJ2-7 and V is TRBV20-1; perhaps TRBD2 as D (7 bases). This CDR3 contains 14 residues. CDR1 and CDR2 from the germline V gene are DFQATT and SNEGSKA (reference sequence). V lost 6 bases to trimming and J lost 6 bases, with 21 bases between them. The CDR3 bases are TGCAGTGCAAGTTACGGGGGGCGTTCAGGCGAGCAGTACTTC. This encodes CSASYGGRSGEQYF.

This clonotype has just a few counts. The genes are TRBV7-9 and TRBJ2-5; 9 nucleotides match TRBD2. The germline gives CDR1 SEHNR, CDR2 FQNEAQ (reference sequence). V trimming: 1 base; J trimming: 4 bases; junction bases outside the gene matches: 4. The CDR3 runs 15 residues. The CDR3 loop reads CASSLDPGLAETQYF. The CDR3 DNA reads as TGTGCCAGCAGCTTAGATCCGGGACTAGCAGAGACCCAGTACTTC.

V gene TRBV7-2 combines with J gene TRBJ2-1; tentatively, D is TRBD2 (5 bases). This CDR3 is built from 14 residues. Trimming left V 5 bases short and J 7 bases short, with 15 bases between. Germline V gene data show CDR1 as SGHTA and CDR2 as FQGNSA. CDR3 region: CASSPRGYGNEQFF. CDR3 DNA sequence: TGTGCCAGCAGCCCCCGCGGGTATGGTAATGAGCAGTTCTTC.

This clonotype showed up just a few times. The chain is built from TRBV20-1 and TRBJ2-1; D unclear. Trimming removed 6 bases from V and 7 bases from J, with 7 bases in between. The CDR3 has 10 residues. Germline CDR1 DFQATT, CDR2 SNEGSKA (reference sequence). The CDR3 here is CSAADNEQFF. For the CDR3, the DNA is TGCAGTGCGGCCGATAATGAGCAGTTCTTC.

This clonotype was detected many times. This rearrangement joins TRBV29-1 to TRBJ2-1; D unresolved. Germline V gene data show CDR1 as SQVTM and CDR2 as ANQGSEA. The CDR3 has 14 residues. V gave up 6 bases and J gave up 0 bases, with 12 bases separating them. The CDR3 DNA follows: TGCAGCGTCACCCACGGAAGCTCCTACAATGAGCAGTTCTTC. This encodes CSVTHGSSYNEQFF.

This sequence joins TRBV6-1 and TRBJ2-1; 11 nucleotides match TRBD2. The CDR3 length is 17 residues. The germline gives CDR1 MNHNS, CDR2 SASEGT. V was pared by 5 bases and J by 3 bases, with 9 bases of the junction left unmatched. CDR3 sequence: CASSPAASGRHYNEQFF. The CDR3 DNA reads as TGTGCCAGCAGTCCAGCGGCTAGCGGGAGGCACTACAATGAGCAGTTCTTC.